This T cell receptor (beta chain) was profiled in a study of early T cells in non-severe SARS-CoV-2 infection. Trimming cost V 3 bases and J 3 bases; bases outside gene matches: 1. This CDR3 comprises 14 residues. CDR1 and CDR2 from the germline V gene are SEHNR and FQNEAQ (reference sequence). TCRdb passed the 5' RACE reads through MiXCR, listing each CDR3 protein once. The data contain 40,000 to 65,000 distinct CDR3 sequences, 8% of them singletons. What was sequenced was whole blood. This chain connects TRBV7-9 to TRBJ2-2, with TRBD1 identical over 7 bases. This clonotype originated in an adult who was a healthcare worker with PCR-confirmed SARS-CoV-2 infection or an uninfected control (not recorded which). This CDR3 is CASSFTGDTGELFF. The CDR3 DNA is TGTGCCAGCAGCTTCACAGGGGACACCGGGGAGCTGTTTTTT.